The 11 T cell receptor beta chains presented below share a single source sample, sequenced in a study of follicular helper T cells after annual influenza vaccination. The assay was immunoSEQ multiplex PCR, and TCRdb's table has in-frame clones only and misses some. The table shows fewer than 8,000 clones, with more than 75% occurring only once. Sample time point: 2015-2016 season, pre-vaccination. Sequencing was performed on CXCR5- memory CD4+ T cells sorted from blood, taken on the day of influenza vaccination. The receptors derive from an adult who received the influenza vaccine.

The chain has TRBV4-1 and TRBJ1-5, with 9 bases aligning to TRBD1. V lost 4 bases and J lost 4; bases outside the gene matches: 5. The length of the CDR3 is 15 residues. Germline V CDR1 and CDR2: MGHRA, YSYEKL. The CDR3 DNA reads as TGCGCCAGCAGCCTGGGACAGGGAGCAAATCAGCCCCAGCATTTT. It encodes CASSLGQGANQPQHF.

The table lists this clone with a count of one. This sequence joins TRBV7-6 and TRBJ1-1, with 7 bases matching TRBD1. The CDR3 covers 15 residues. CDR1 and CDR2 (germline): SGHVS, FNYEAQ. Trimming at V came to 3 bases and at J to 5 bases, leaving 9 bases not matched to a gene. The CDR3 DNA reads as TGTGCCAGCAGCTTGGTACAGACAGGGCTGACTGAAGCTTTCTTT. Translated, it gives CASSLVQTGLTEAFF.

This clone was found once. The V call is TRBV6-5, the J call TRBJ1-2, with 8 nucleotides matching TRBD1. V dropped 6 bases and J dropped 6; count of bases not matched to a gene: 9. CDR1 is MNHEY and CDR2 is SVGAGI in the germline V gene. The CDR3 length is 14 residues. The CDR3 DNA reads TGTGCCAGCAGCTCACAGGGGGAACTGCATGGCTACACCTTC. Encoded protein: CASSSQGELHGYTF.

The CDR3 region has the DNA TGTGCCAGCTCACTTTTCGGGACTTCCCCTCAAGAGACCCAGTACTTC. As protein: CASSLFGTSPQETQYF. The chain is built from TRBV18 and TRBJ2-5, with a possible D match to TRBD2 (6 bases). In germline, CDR1 is KGHSH, CDR2 LQKENI. The CDR3 runs to 16 residues. Trimming left V 4 bases short and J 2 bases short, with 17 bases between.

DNA of the CDR3: TGCGCCAGCAGCTTGTCCCCCCGGACAGGGGGCTACGAGCAGTACTTC. Its translation: CASSLSPRTGGYEQYF. The chain joins TRBV5-1 to TRBJ2-7; 10 bases are a match to TRBD1. Germline V lookup: CDR1 SGHRS, CDR2 YFSETQ. After removal of 1 base from V and 3 bases from J, the junction contained 7 bases not matched to a gene. The CDR3 contains 16 residues.

This clone was observed a handful of times. The CDR3 DNA reads TGTGCCAGAAAGAGGAAAGGGGTAAACTATGGCTACACCTTC. Protein sequence: CARKRKGVNYGYTF. The rearrangement links TRBV5-3 to TRBJ1-2; tentatively, D is TRBD1 (5 bases). TRBV5-3 is designated an ORF whose function remains uncertain. V lost 6 bases and J lost 2, with 14 bases in between. There are 14 residues in the CDR3.

V is TRBV5-1 and J is TRBJ2-1, with TRBD2 matching 11 bases. The V segment lost 5 bases and the J segment 6 bases; nucleotides outside the gene matches: 10. CDR3 length: 16 residues. Germline CDR1 is SGHRS and CDR2 is YFSETQ. DNA of the CDR3: TGCGCCAGCAGACCAGCACTAGCGGGGGCTCCCAATGAGCAGTTCTTC. Encoded protein: CASRPALAGAPNEQFF.

The J gene is TRBJ2-3, the V gene TRBV7-8; the D is unclear. Germline CDR1 SGHVS, CDR2 FQNEAQ. This CDR3 spans 13 amino acids. The ends were cut back, 3 bases at V and 7 bases at J, with 11 bases in the middle. This chain's CDR3 is CASSFPGVYTQYF. The CDR3 bases are TGTGCCAGCAGCTTCCCCGGCGTCTATACGCAGTATTTT.

The table lists this clone with a count of one. The chain has TRBV4-2 and TRBJ2-3; 14 bases are a match to TRBD2. Germline CDR1 is LGHNA and CDR2 is YNFKEQ. Unmatched junction bases numbered 4, after V lost 4 bases and J lost 1 base. The CDR3 covers 17 residues. The CDR3 loop reads CASSLSTSGGGTDTQYF. Written as DNA, the CDR3 is TGTGCCAGCAGCCTTTCGACTAGCGGGGGGGGCACAGATACGCAGTATTTT.

V gene TRBV7-2 combines with J gene TRBJ2-7; D possibly corresponds to TRBD2 (5 bases). V gave up 2 bases and J gave up 4 bases, with 6 bases separating them. The CDR3 has 12 amino acids. The V gene's germline CDR1 is SGHTA and CDR2 FQGNSA. The CDR3 DNA reads as TGTGCCAGCAGCTTAACTAGGTACGAGCAGTACTTC. Amino acid sequence: CASSLTRYEQYF.

This chain joins TRBV18 and TRBJ2-3; the D gene is possibly TRBD2 (5 bases). Germline CDR1 reads KGHSH; CDR2 reads LQKENI. V was shortened by 0 bases and J by 1 base, with 8 bases between the two germline ends. CDR3 size: 15 residues. In DNA form, the CDR3 reads TGTGCCAGCTCACCACCTCTCGGGGGCACAGATACGCAGTATTTT. Translating gives CASSPPLGGTDTQYF.